This entry lists 2 T cell receptor beta chains sequenced from one sample in a study of blood T cell repertoires in COVID-19. Produced via immunoSEQ multiplex PCR; TCRdb's table is partial and in-frame only. The data contain approximately 220,000 clones, nearly 90% of them singletons. Sequencing used PBMCs or T cells enriched from blood (not recorded which). The receptor source for this set is a man aged 25 to 40 who had been exposed to COVID-19.

The CDR3 bases are TGTGCCAGCAGTTACCAGGGGACAGGGGACACTGAAGCTTTCTTT. Its protein product is CASSYQGTGDTEAFF. This chain joins TRBV6-5 and TRBJ1-1, with 10 bases identical to TRBD1. The CDR3 consists of 15 residues. J was trimmed by 3 bases and V by 2 bases; bases with no gene match: 3. Looked up from germline, CDR1 is MNHEY and CDR2 is SVGAGI.

This clone was observed a handful of times. The chain couples TRBV5-4 to TRBJ1-6; unclear D gene. Trimming took off 2 bases at V and 10 bases at J, with 7 bases between the two ends. The length of the CDR3 is 12 residues. Germline CDR1 reads SGHNT; CDR2 reads YYREEE (reference sequence). CDR3 in amino acids: CASSFGESPLHF. The DNA of the CDR3 is TGTGCCAGCAGCTTTGGGGAGTCACCCCTCCACTTT.